This TCR beta chain emerged from a study of T-cell memory formation after mild COVID-19. TCRdb re-called the 5' RACE reads with MiXCR, one entry per CDR3 protein. Of around 250,000 distinct CDR3 sequences detected, around 10% appear once; the ten largest clones hold 22%. The CDR3 has 18 residues. V lost 5 bases and J lost 0, with 22 bases in between. In germline, CDR1 is SEHNR, CDR2 FQNEAQ (reference sequence). Study results and limitations: Memory from before infection featured some responding clones, which suggests cross-reactive memory joined.

This clonotype was observed a handful of times. Its antigen is unknown. The receptor was isolated from a man aged 18 to 30 who had mild COVID-19 (a few samples of this study predate the infection). Cell type and time point are not known. The material sequenced was PBMCs or a T cell subset sorted from them (not recorded which). The chain has TRBV7-9 and TRBJ2-5, with a possible D match to TRBD2 (6 bases). The CDR3 nucleotides read TGTGCCAGCAGCCCAGAGGGGTGGAGGAGGGACTACCAAGAGACCCAGTACTTC. This sequence encodes CASSPEGWRRDYQETQYF.